A selection of T cell receptor beta chains follows, all from one sample in a study of early T cells in non-severe SARS-CoV-2 infection. TCRdb reanalysed the 5' RACE reads using MiXCR and keeps one entry per CDR3 protein. Seen here are 20,000 to 25,000 distinct CDR3 sequences, approximately 4.8% observed once, and the top ten hold less than 5.5%. The sequenced sample was whole blood. The receptors were sampled from an adult who was a healthcare worker with PCR-confirmed SARS-CoV-2 infection or an uninfected control (not recorded which). The CDR3 runs from the conserved cysteine through the conserved F or W. D genes are given only for firm matches. For some rows the clone size is stated as once, few or many, or as a class when expanded; others skip it.

D gene	clone size	V gene	J gene	CDR3 protein	CDR3 DNA
TRBD2	many	TRBV6-2/TRBV6-3	TRBJ2-3	CASSRLTSGVADTQYF	TGTGCCAGCAGCCGATTGACTAGCGGGGTAGCAGATACGCAGTATTTT
-	many	TRBV7-2	TRBJ2-3	CASSLVGYGTDTQYF	TGTGCCAGCAGCTTGGTCGGGTATGGCACAGATACGCAGTATTTT
-	few	TRBV7-9	TRBJ2-7	CASSQELFIYEQYF	TGTGCCAGCAGCCAAGAGTTATTTATCTACGAGCAGTACTTC
-	few	TRBV19	TRBJ2-1	CASSDYGEQFF	TGTGCCAGTAGTGACTATGGTGAGCAGTTCTTC
TRBD2	many	TRBV28	TRBJ2-1	CASSRTSGIFVSYNEQFF	TGTGCCAGCAGCCGGACTAGCGGGATCTTCGTTTCCTACAATGAGCAGTTCTTC
TRBD2	-	TRBV30	TRBJ2-1	CAWNSGSFNEQFF	TGTGCCTGGAATAGCGGGAGTTTCAATGAGCAGTTCTTC
TRBD2	many	TRBV24-1	TRBJ2-1	CATSDLSPGLAGGSSYNEQFF	TGTGCCACCAGTGATTTGAGTCCGGGACTAGCGGGAGGGAGCTCCTACAATGAGCAGTTCTTC
-	-	TRBV11-2	TRBJ2-5	CASSYRLGAKETQYF	TGTGCCAGCAGCTACCGCCTTGGGGCCAAAGAGACCCAGTACTTC
TRBD1	medium-sized	TRBV5-6	TRBJ1-5	CASSLEGQGGQPQHF	TGTGCCAGCAGCTTGGAGGGCCAGGGGGGACAGCCCCAGCATTTT
TRBD1	many	TRBV6-2/TRBV6-3	TRBJ1-5	CASTPQGGIQPQHF	TGTGCCAGCACACCTCAGGGGGGGATTCAGCCCCAGCATTTT
-	many	TRBV7-2	TRBJ1-3	CASSLQGENTIYF	TGTGCCAGCAGCTTACAGGGTGAAAACACCATATATTTT
-	medium-sized	TRBV5-6	TRBJ2-1	CASTGNSYYNEQFF	TGTGCCAGCACCGGAAACTCCTACTACAATGAGCAGTTCTTC
-	medium-sized	TRBV20-1	TRBJ1-2	CSATIANYGYTF	TGCAGTGCTACAATAGCTAACTATGGCTACACCTTC
-	many	TRBV19	TRBJ2-3	CASSTNQGLDTQYF	TGTGCCAGTAGTACAAACCAAGGTTTGGATACGCAGTATTTT
TRBD1	-	TRBV30	TRBJ2-4	CAWSGQGSKNIQYF	TGTGCCTGGAGTGGACAGGGGTCCAAAAACATTCAGTACTTC
-	many	TRBV5-1	TRBJ2-1	CASSLGLASYEQFF	TGCGCCAGCAGCCTGGGACTTGCCAGCTATGAGCAGTTCTTC
-	many	TRBV7-2	TRBJ1-1	CASSRGGQAREAFF	TGTGCCAGCAGCCGAGGAGGCCAGGCCAGGGAAGCTTTCTTT
-	many	TRBV20-1	TRBJ1-4	CSARPLMRSNEKLFF	TGCAGTGCTAGGCCCCTTATGAGGTCTAATGAAAAACTGTTTTTT
-	many	TRBV28	TRBJ1-5	CASTPGVNQPQHF	TGTGCCAGCACCCCGGGAGTTAATCAGCCCCAGCATTTT
TRBD1	many	TRBV5-1	TRBJ2-1	CASRSGTGPYNEQFF	TGCGCCAGCAGGTCCGGGACAGGGCCCTACAATGAGCAGTTCTTC
-	many	TRBV18	TRBJ2-7	CASSLIRDKDYEQYF	TGTGCCAGCTCACTCATCCGGGACAAGGACTACGAGCAGTACTTC
TRBD1	medium-sized	TRBV11-2	TRBJ2-7	CASSSMDRGYEQYF	TGTGCCAGCAGCTCAATGGACAGGGGCTACGAGCAGTACTTC
-	many	TRBV20-1	TRBJ2-5	CSARSGRLGMGNQATQYF	TGCAGTGCTAGATCAGGCAGGCTGGGGATGGGTAACCAGGCGACCCAGTACTTC